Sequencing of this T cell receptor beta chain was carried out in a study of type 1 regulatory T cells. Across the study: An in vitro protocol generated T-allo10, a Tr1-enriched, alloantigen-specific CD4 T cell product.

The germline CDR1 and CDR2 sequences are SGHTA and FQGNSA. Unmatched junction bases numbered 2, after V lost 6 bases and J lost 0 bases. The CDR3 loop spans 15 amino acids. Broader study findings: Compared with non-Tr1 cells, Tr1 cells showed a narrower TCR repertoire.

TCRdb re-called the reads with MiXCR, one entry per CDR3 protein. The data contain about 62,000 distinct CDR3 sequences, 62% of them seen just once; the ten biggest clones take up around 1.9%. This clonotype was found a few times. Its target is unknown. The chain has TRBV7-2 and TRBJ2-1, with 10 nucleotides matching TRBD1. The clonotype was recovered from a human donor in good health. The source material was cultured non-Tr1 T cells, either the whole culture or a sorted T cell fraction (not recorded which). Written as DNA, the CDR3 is TGTGCCAGCAGTCGGGACAGGGGCTCCTACAATGAGCAGTTCTTC. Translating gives CASSRDRGSYNEQFF.